This T cell receptor beta chain came from a study of T cells after yellow fever vaccination (dated by TCRdb to between 2017 and 2020). About the investigation overall: The SMART-Seq v4 Ultra Low Input RNA kit was used to prepare libraries from fractions with low cell numbers. To follow T-cell clones before and after primary and booster YFV17D yellow fever vaccination, bulk TCR alpha and beta repertoires were sequenced over time. Two healthy male donors, one aged 18 to 30 and one aged 30 to 40 years, were included in the cohort. Blood was drawn at multiple timepoints before and after primary and secondary immunization, with bulk PBMC replicates and cell subsets isolated.

Relative to germline, V is 4 bases shorter and J is 1 base shorter, with 21 bases between their ends. Inclusive of the bounding cysteine and phenylalanine, the CDR3 is 18 residues long. Here the CDR3 DNA is all that survives: 54 bases in frame from base 1. CDR1 and CDR2 were assigned from the germline V gene as SGHRS and YFSETQ. TCR cDNA was synthesized by 5'RACE template switching, which introduced a universal primer site and unique molecular identifiers. cDNA synthesis was primed from both the TCR alpha and TCR beta constant segments. Library amplification used two PCR steps, and the second PCR step added sample barcodes and sequencing adapters. Sequencing of the libraries was done on either Illumina HiSeq 2500 (2x100 bp) or NovaSeq (2x150 bp). The authors processed their data as follows. MIGEC was used to demultiplex reads and collapse the reads into UMI consensus sequences, and MiXCR was used for V(D)J alignment. Using edgeR on replicate PBMC samples, clonotypes were called vaccine-responding if FDR was below 0.01 and the log2 fold change was above 5 up to day 15. CD4 or CD8 identity was assigned to each bulk clonotype according to whether the clonotype was present at higher abundance in the sequenced CD4 repertoire or the sequenced CD8 repertoire. TCRdb reprocessing: public reads trimmed at Q25 with fastp, clones called with MiXCR, in-frame beta chains kept. A single entry per CDR3 protein holds the most common genes and DNA from its merged rows. For this entry, the V and J calls and clone size follow TCRdb and not the study's own pipeline. The sample contains 60,000 to 85,000 distinct CDR3 sequences, roughly 7.4% of them found a single time. The ten largest clonotypes hold roughly 35% of the sample.

The treatment or condition tag for this specimen amounts to: live attenuated yellow fever vaccine strain. PBMCs were isolated from peripheral blood using a standard Ficoll-Paque protocol. Dynabeads CD4 and CD8 positive selection kits were used to isolate the CD4 and CD8 T-cell fractions. TriZol was used to extract RNA from bulk PBMCs, from CD4 and CD8 fractions, and from dextramer-positive and dextramer-negative fractions. The paper's findings and limits, for the study overall: FACS-sorted repertoires could contain abundant contaminating clonotypes from the bulk population, so computational filtering was required. Because only a couple of donors were included in the study, the extent to which the findings can be generalized is limited. A small share of clonotypes was detected in both CD4 and CD8 compartments, with the overlap likely arising from convergent recombination. Most clones expanded after primary vaccination were re-detected after the booster (just under 97% of CD4 and approximately 88% of CD8), suggesting broad memory maintenance. Compared with the primary T-cell response, the secondary T-cell response was faster but weaker, reaching its peak on day 5 rather than on day 15.

Points on this clonotype: Its antigen specificity is not known. Base quality data are lacking; no much larger clone is found one base away.

The sequencing here drew on CD8+ T cells sorted from PBMCs, taken about 5 days after the first yellow fever vaccination. The origin of this receptor is a young man who received the YFV17D yellow fever vaccine. The chain is encoded by TRBV5-1 joined to TRBJ2-1; the D gene is possibly TRBD1 or TRBD2, with 6 bases matching each. The sequenced DNA is TGCGCCAGCAGCATTAGGGGGGCAGGGACCAATTCCTACAATGAGCAGTTCTTC. This encodes CASSIRGAGTNSYNEQFF.